The 2 T cell receptor beta chains below all came from one sample that was sequenced in a study of naive CD8 T cells in extremely preterm neonates. Extremely preterm deliveries at about 23-28 weeks of gestation provided the preterm samples. Method: immunoSEQ multiplex PCR; TCRdb's copy keeps in-frame clones and lacks some. The table includes around 23,000 clones, about nine tenths detected once. Findings of the study overall: Preterm CDR3s were shorter than older groups', with fewer N additions and less trimming.

The antigens these receptors bind are not known. Specimen: naive CD8+ T cells from cord blood. The receptors originated from a boy who was born preterm.

As DNA, the CDR3 is TGTGCCAGCAGCCAAGATAGATTGGGACAGGGGGGGTTAAACACTGAAGCTTTCTTT. Protein product: CASSQDRLGQGGLNTEAFF. V and J are TRBV4-2 and TRBJ1-1, with 11 nucleotides matching TRBD1. The CDR3 length is 19 residues. The V and J ends lost 0 bases and 2 bases, in that order; junction bases with no gene match: 11. Looked up from germline, CDR1 is LGHNA and CDR2 is YNFKEQ.

For the CDR3, the DNA is TGTGCTAGTGGTTTGGTAGGGACAGGGGGCTACAATGAGCAGTTCTTC. Translated: CASGLVGTGGYNEQFF. The chain uses TRBV12-5 and TRBJ2-1, with 11 bases aligning to TRBD1. Germline assignment: CDR1 LGHNT and CDR2 FRNRAP. This CDR3 contains 16 residues. V was pared by 0 bases and J by 3 bases, with 1 base of the junction left unmatched. Drawing the rest from reference TRBV12-5 and TRBJ2-1, the complete variable domain is DARVTQTPRHKVTEMGQEVTMRCQPILGHNTVFWYRQTMMQGLELLAYFRNRAPLDDSGMPKDRFSAEMPDATLATLKIQPSEPRDSAVYFCASGLVGTGGYNEQFFGPGTRLTVL.